These T cell receptor beta chains were read from a single sample in a study of CD8 T cells in ankylosing spondylitis. TCRdb processed the 5' RACE reads anew with MiXCR; each CDR3 protein has one entry. The sample records 200,000 to 250,000 distinct CDR3 sequences, 6% to 8% being singletons. Sequenced material: blood, either unsorted or a sorted T cell fraction (not recorded which). These TCRs come from a male donor with ankylosing spondylitis. Both conserved end residues are part of each CDR3. The D gene is left open where the match is weak. Each size is once, few, many, or a class for an expanded clone.

clone size: many; J gene: TRBJ2-5; D gene: TRBD1; V gene: TRBV6-6; CDR3 DNA: TGTGCCAGCTACACAGGGGTAGAGACCCAGTACTTC; CDR3 protein: CASYTGVETQYF
clone size: few; J gene: TRBJ1-2; D gene: NA; V gene: TRBV4-1; CDR3 DNA: TGCGCCAGCAGCCAAGAGGTCCAGTATGGCTACACCTTC; CDR3 protein: CASSQEVQYGYTF
clone size: few; J gene: TRBJ2-7; D gene: TRBD1; V gene: TRBV10-2; CDR3 DNA: TGCGCCAGCAGTGTTCATAAGACAGGGGCGACACCCGAGCAGTACTTC; CDR3 protein: CASSVHKTGATPEQYF
clone size: few; J gene: TRBJ2-2; D gene: TRBD2; V gene: TRBV4-2; CDR3 DNA: TGTGCCAGCAGCCAAGAAGCGGTAGTAGCGGGGTTCCCTTCCACCGGGGAGCTGTTTTTT; CDR3 protein: CASSQEAVVAGFPSTGELFF
clone size: many; J gene: TRBJ2-3; D gene: TRBD1; V gene: TRBV20-1; CDR3 DNA: TGCAGTGCTAGGGACAGGGGGTACACAGATACGCAGTATTTT; CDR3 protein: CSARDRGYTDTQYF
clone size: many; J gene: TRBJ2-2; D gene: NA; V gene: TRBV21-1; CDR3 DNA: TGTGCCAGCAGCAAGTTTACTGGCACCGGGGAGCTGTTTTTT; CDR3 protein: CASSKFTGTGELFF
clone size: many; J gene: TRBJ2-7; D gene: NA; V gene: TRBV28; CDR3 DNA: TGTGCCAGCAGTTTAGAGGATAGCAACGAGCAGTACTTC; CDR3 protein: CASSLEDSNEQYF
clone size: many; J gene: TRBJ2-1; D gene: NA; V gene: TRBV27; CDR3 DNA: TGTGCCAGCAGTCCCCGCCCACTCGGCAATGAGCAGTTCTTC; CDR3 protein: CASSPRPLGNEQFF
clone size: many; J gene: TRBJ2-1; D gene: TRBD1; V gene: TRBV4-1; CDR3 DNA: TGCGCCAGCAGCCAAGAGGGGGCAGGGGGCAATGAGCAGTTCTTC; CDR3 protein: CASSQEGAGGNEQFF
clone size: few; J gene: TRBJ2-2; D gene: NA; V gene: TRBV7-6; CDR3 DNA: TGTGCCAGCAGCTGGACTATTCCAAGCGGGGAGCTGTTTTTT; CDR3 protein: CASSWTIPSGELFF
clone size: many; J gene: TRBJ1-6; D gene: TRBD1; V gene: TRBV9; CDR3 DNA: TGTGCCAGCAGCGTCTCAGGGGGAAATAATTCACCCCTCCACTTT; CDR3 protein: CASSVSGGNNSPLHF